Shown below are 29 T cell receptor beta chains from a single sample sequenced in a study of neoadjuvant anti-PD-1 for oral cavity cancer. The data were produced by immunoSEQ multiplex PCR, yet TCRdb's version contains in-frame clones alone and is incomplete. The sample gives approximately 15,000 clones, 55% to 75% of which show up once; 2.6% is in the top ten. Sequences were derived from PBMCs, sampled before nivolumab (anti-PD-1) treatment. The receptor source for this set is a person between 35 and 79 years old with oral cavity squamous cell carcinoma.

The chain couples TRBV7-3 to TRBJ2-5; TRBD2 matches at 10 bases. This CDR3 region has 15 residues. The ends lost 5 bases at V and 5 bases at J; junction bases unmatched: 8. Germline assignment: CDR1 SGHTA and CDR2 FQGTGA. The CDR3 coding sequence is TGTGCCAGCAGCATAGGGACTAGCGTAGGGGAGACCCAGTACTTC. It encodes CASSIGTSVGETQYF.

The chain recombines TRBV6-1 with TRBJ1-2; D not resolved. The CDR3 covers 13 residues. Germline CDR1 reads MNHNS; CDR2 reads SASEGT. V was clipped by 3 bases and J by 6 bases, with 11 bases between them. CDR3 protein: CASSDPPWDGYTF. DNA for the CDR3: TGTGCCAGCAGTGACCCTCCTTGGGATGGCTACACCTTC.

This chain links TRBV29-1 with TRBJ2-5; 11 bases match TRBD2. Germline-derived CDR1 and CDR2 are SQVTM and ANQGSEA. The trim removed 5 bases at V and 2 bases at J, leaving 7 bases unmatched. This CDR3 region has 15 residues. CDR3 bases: TGCAGCGTTACAGGGACTAGCGGAACTCAAGAGACCCAGTACTTC. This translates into CSVTGTSGTQETQYF.

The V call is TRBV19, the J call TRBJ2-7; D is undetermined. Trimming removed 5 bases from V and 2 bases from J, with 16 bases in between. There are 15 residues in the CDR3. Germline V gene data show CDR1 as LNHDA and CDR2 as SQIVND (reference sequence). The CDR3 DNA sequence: TGTGCCAGTAGTTGGGCGGAAGATAGTACCTACGAGCAGTACTTC. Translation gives CASSWAEDSTYEQYF. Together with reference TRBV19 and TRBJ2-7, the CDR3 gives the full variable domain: DGGITQSPKYLFRKEGQNVTLSCEQNLNHDAMYWYRQDPGQGLRLIYYSQIVNDFQKGDIAEGYSVSREKKESFPLTVTSAQKNPTAFYLCASSWAEDSTYEQYFGPGTRLTVT.

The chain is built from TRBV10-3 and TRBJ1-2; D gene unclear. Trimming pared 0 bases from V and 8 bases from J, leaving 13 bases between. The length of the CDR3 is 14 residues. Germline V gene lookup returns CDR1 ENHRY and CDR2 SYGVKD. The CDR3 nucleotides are TGTGCCATCAGTGAGTCGGTTTCAGTCGACGGCTACACCTTC. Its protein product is CAISESVSVDGYTF.

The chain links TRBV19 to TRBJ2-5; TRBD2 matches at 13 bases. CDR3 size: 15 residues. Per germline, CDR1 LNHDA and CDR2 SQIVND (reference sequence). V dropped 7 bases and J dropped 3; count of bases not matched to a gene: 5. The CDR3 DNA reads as TGTGCCAGTATAGGGACTAGCGGGATGGAAGAGACCCAGTACTTC. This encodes CASIGTSGMEETQYF. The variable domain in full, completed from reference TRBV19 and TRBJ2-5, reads DGGITQSPKYLFRKEGQNVTLSCEQNLNHDAMYWYRQDPGQGLRLIYYSQIVNDFQKGDIAEGYSVSREKKESFPLTVTSAQKNPTAFYLCASIGTSGMEETQYFGPGTRLLVL.

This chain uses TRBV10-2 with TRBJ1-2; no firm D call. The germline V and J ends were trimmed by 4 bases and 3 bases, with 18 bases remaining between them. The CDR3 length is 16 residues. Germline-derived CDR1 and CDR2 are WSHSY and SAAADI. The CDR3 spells CASSARLQSGHYGYTF. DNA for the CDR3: TGCGCCAGCAGTGCCAGACTCCAAAGCGGGCACTATGGCTACACCTTC.

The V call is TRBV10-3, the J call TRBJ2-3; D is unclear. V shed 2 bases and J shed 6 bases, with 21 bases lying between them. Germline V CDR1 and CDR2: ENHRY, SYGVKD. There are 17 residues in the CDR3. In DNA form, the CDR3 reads TGTGCCATCAGTGAGCTCACTCTAGTCCACCCCCAGGATACGCAGTATTTT. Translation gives CAISELTLVHPQDTQYF.

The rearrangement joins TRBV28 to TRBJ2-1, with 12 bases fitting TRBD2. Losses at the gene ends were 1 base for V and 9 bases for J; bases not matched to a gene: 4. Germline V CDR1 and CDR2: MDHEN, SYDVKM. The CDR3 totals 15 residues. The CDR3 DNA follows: TGTGCCAGCAGTTTATCTAGCGGGAGGGCCATTGAGCAGTTCTTC. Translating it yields CASSLSSGRAIEQFF.

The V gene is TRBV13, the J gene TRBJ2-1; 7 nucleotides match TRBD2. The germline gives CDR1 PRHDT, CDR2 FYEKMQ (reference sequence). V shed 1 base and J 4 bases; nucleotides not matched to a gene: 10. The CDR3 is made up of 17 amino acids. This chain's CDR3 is CASSLVGSGRSYNEQFF. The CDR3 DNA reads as TGTGCCAGCAGCTTAGTGGGTTCCGGGAGGTCTTACAATGAGCAGTTCTTC.

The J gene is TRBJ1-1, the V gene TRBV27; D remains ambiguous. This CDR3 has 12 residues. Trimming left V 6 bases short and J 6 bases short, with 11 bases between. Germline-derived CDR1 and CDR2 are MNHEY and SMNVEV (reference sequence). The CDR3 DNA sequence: TGTGCCAGCAGGGCCGGTGGGCCTGAAGCTTTCTTT. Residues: CASRAGGPEAFF.

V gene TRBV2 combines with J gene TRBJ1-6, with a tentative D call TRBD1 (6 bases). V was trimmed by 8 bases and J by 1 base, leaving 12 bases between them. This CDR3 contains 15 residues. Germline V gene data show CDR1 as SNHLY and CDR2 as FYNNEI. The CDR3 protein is CASGHRDSYNSPLHF. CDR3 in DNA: TGTGCCAGCGGACACAGGGATTCCTATAATTCACCCCTCCACTTT.

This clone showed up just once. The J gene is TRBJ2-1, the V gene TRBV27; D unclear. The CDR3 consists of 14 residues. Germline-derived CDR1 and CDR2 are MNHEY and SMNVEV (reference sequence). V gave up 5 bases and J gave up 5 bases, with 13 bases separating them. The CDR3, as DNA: TGTGCCAGCAGTCCCCGTAGGCCCAACAATGAGCAGTTCTTC. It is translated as CASSPRRPNNEQFF.

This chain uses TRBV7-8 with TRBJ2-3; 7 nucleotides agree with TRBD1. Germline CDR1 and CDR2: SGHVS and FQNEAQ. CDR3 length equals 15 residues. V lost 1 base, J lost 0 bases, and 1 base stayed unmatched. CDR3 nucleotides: TGTGCCAGCAGCTTAGACAGGGGAAGCACAGATACGCAGTATTTT. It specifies CASSLDRGSTDTQYF.

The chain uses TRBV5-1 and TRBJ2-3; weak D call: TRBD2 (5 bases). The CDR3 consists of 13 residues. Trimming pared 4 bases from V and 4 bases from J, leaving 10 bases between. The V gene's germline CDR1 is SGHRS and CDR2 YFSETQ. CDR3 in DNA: TGCGCCAGCAGCGTAGGAGGATCAGATACGCAGTATTTT. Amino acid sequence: CASSVGGSDTQYF.

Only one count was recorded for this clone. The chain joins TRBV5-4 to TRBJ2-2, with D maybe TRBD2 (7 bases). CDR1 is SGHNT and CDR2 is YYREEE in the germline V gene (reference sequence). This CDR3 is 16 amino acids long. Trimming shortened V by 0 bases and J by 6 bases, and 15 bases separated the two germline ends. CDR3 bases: TGTGCCAGCAGCTTGGCTCTGGGAGGGGGAGCCGGGGAGCTGTTTTTT. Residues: CASSLALGGGAGELFF.

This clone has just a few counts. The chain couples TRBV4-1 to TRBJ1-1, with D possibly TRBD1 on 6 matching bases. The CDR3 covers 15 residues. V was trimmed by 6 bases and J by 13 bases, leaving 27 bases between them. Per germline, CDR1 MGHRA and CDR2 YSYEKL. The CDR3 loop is CASSPSHRVGGLGFF. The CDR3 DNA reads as TGCGCCAGCAGTCCATCGCACAGGGTAGGAGGATTGGGTTTCTTT.

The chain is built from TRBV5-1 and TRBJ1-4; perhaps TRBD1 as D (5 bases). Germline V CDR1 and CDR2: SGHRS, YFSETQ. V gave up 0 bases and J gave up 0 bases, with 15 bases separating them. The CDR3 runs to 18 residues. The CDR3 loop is CASSLVSREAPTNEKLFF. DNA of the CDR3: TGCGCCAGCAGCTTGGTGAGCAGGGAGGCACCAACTAATGAAAAACTGTTTTTT.

The CDR3 protein is CASSSTPGGPISAFF. The CDR3 DNA reads TGTGCCAGCAGTTCCACCCCAGGGGGACCTATTTCAGCTTTCTTT. The chain joins TRBV6-6 to TRBJ1-1, with 7 bases lining up with TRBD1. Germline CDR1 is MNHNY and CDR2 is SVGAGI (reference sequence). The CDR3 consists of 15 residues. V was pared by 4 bases and J by 10 bases, with 15 bases of the junction left unmatched.

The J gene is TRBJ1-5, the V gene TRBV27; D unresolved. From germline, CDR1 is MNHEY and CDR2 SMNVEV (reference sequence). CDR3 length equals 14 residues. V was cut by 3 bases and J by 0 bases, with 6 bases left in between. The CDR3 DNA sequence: TGTGCCAGCAGTTTGGGCGTTAGCAATCAGCCCCAGCATTTT. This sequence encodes CASSLGVSNQPQHF.

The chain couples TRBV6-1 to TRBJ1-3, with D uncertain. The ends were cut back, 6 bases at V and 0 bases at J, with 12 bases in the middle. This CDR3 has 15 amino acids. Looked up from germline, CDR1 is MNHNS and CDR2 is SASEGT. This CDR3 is CASRGPLFSGNTIYF. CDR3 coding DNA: TGTGCCAGCAGAGGCCCACTTTTCTCTGGAAACACCATATATTTT.

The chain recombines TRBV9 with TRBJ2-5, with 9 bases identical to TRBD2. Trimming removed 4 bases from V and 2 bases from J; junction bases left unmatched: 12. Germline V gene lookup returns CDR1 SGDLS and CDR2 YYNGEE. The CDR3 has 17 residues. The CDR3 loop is CASSPRTLLAGQETQYF. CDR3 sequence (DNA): TGTGCCAGCAGCCCCCGCACACTCCTAGCGGGACAAGAGACCCAGTACTTC. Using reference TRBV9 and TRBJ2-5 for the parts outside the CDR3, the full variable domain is DSGVTQTPKHLITATGQRVTLRCSPRSGDLSVYWYQQSLDQGLQFLIQYYNGEERAKGNILERFSAQQFPDLHSELNLSSLELGDSALYFCASSPRTLLAGQETQYFGPGTRLLVL.

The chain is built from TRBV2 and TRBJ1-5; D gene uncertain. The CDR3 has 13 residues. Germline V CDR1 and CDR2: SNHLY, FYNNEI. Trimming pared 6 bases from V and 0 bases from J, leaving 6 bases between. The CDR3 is CASRGISNQPQHF. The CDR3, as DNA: TGTGCCAGCAGGGGAATTAGCAATCAGCCCCAGCATTTT. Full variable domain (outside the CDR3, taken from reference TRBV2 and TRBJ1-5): EPEVTQTPSHQVTQMGQEVILRCVPISNHLYFYWYRQILGQKVEFLVSFYNNEISEKSEIFDDQFSVERPDGSNFTLKIRSTKLEDSAMYFCASRGISNQPQHFGDGTRLSIL.

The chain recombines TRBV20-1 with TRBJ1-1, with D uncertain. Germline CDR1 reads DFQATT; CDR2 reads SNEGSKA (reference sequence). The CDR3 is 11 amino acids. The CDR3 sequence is CSHLGNTEAFF. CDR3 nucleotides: TGCAGCCACCTTGGGAACACTGAAGCTTTCTTT.

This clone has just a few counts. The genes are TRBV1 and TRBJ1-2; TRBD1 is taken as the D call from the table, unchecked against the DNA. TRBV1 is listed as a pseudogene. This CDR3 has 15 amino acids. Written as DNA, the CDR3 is TGCACCAGCAGCCAAGATTCTGGACATAACTATGGCTACACCTTC. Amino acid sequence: CTSSQDSGHNYGYTF.

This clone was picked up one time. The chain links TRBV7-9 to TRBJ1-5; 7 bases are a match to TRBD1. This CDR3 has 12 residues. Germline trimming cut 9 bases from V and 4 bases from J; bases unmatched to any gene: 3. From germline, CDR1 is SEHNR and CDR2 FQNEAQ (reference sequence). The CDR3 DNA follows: TGTGCCAGTGGACAGGAGAATCAGCCCCAGCATTTT. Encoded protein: CASGQENQPQHF.

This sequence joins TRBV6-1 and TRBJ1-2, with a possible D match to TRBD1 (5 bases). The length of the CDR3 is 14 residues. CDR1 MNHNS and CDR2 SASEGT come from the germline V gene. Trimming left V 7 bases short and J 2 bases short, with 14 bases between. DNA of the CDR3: TGTGCCAGCAAAACGGGACGGATCAACTATGGCTACACCTTC. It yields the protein CASKTGRINYGYTF.

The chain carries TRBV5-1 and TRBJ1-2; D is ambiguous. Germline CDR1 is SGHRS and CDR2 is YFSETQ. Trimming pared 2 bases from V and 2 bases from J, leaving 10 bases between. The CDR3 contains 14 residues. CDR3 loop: CASSLGQENYGYTF. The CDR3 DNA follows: TGCGCCAGCAGCTTAGGGCAGGAGAACTATGGCTACACCTTC.

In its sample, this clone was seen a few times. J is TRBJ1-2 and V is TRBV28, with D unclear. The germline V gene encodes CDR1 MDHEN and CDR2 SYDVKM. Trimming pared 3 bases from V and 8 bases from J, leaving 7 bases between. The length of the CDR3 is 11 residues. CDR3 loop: CASSFLRGYTF. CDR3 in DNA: TGTGCCAGCAGTTTCTTGAGGGGCTACACCTTC.